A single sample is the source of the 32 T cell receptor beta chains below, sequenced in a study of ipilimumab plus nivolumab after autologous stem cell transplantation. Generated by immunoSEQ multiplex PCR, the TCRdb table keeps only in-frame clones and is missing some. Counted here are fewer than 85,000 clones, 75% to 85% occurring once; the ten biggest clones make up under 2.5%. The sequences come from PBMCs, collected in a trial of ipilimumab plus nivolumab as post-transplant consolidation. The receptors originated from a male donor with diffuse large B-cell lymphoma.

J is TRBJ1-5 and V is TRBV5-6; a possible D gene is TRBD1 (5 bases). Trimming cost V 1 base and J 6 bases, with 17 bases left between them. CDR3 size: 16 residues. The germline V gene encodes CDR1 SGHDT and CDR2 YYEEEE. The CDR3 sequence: CASSLWGPRIGQPQHF. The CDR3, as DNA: TGTGCCAGCAGCTTGTGGGGACCAAGAATCGGTCAGCCCCAGCATTTT.

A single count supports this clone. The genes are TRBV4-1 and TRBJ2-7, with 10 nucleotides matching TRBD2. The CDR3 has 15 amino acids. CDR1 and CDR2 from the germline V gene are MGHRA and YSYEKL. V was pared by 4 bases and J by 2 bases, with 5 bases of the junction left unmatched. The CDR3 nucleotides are TGCGCCAGCAGCCCCCCGGGACTAGCGACCTACGAGCAGTACTTC. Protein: CASSPPGLATYEQYF.

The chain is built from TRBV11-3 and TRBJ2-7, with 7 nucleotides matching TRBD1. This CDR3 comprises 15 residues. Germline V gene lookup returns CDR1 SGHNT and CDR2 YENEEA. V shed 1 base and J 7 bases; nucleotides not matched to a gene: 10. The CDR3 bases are TGTGCCAGCAGCTTAGGGGGACAGCGTGAGATGGAGCAGTACTTC. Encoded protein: CASSLGGQREMEQYF.

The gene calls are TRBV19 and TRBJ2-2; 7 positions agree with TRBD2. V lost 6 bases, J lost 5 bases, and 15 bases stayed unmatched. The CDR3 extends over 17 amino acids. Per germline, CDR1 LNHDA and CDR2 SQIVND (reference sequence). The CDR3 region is CASSLRPVAGGTGELFF. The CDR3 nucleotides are TGTGCCAGTAGCCTGAGGCCCGTTGCCGGGGGGACCGGGGAGCTGTTTTTT. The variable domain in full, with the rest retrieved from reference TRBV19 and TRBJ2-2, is DGGITQSPKYLFRKEGQNVTLSCEQNLNHDAMYWYRQDPGQGLRLIYYSQIVNDFQKGDIAEGYSVSREKKESFPLTVTSAQKNPTAFYLCASSLRPVAGGTGELFFGEGSRLTVL.

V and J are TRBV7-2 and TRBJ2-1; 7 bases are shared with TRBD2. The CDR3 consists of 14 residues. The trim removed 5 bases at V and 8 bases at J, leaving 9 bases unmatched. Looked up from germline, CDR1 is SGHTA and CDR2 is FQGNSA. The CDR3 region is CASSRTRLVHEQFF. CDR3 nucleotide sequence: TGTGCCAGCAGCCGGACTAGACTAGTTCATGAGCAGTTCTTC. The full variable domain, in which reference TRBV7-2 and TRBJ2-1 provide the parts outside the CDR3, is GAGVSQSPSNKVTEKGKDVELRCDPISGHTALYWYRQSLGQGLEFLIYFQGNSAPDKSGLPSDRFSAERTGGSVSTLTIQRTQQEDSAVYLCASSRTRLVHEQFFGPGTRLTVL.

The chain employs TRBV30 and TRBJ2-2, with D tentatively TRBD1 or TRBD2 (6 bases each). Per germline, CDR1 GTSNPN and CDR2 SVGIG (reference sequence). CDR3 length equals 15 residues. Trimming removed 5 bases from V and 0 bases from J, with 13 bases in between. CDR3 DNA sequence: TGTGCCTGGGCAGGGGACTCTTCGAACACCGGGGAGCTGTTTTTT. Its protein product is CAWAGDSSNTGELFF. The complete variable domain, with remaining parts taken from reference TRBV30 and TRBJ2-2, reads SQTIHQWPATLVQPVGSPLSLECTVEGTSNPNLYWYRQAAGRGLQLLFYSVGIGQISSEVPQNLSASRPQDRQFILSSKKLLLSDSGFYLCAWAGDSSNTGELFFGEGSRLTVL.

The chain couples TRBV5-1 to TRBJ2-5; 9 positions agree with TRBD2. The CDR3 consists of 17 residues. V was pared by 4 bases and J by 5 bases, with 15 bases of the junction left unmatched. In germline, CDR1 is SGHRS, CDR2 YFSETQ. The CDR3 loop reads CASSTDSAGGKKETQYF. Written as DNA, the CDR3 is TGCGCCAGCAGCACCGACTCAGCGGGGGGAAAGAAGGAGACCCAGTACTTC.

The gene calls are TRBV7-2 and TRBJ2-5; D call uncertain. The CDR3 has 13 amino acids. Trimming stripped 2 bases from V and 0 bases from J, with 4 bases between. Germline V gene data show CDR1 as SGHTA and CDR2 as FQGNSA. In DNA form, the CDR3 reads TGTGCCAGCAGCTTAACGAACCAAGAGACCCAGTACTTC. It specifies CASSLTNQETQYF.

The CDR3 DNA reads as TGTGCCAGCAGTTACCCGGGCGTACCTAATGAAAAACTGTTTTTT. Amino acids: CASSYPGVPNEKLFF. This sequence joins TRBV6-6 and TRBJ1-4; no clear D. Looked up from germline, CDR1 is MNHNY and CDR2 is SVGAGI (reference sequence). The CDR3 is made up of 15 amino acids. Trimming pared 2 bases from V and 3 bases from J, leaving 10 bases between.

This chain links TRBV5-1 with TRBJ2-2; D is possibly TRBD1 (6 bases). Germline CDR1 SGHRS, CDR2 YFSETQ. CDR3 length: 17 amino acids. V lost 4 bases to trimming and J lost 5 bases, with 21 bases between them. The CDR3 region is CASSTQGVGALTGELFF. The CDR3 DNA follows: TGCGCCAGCAGCACGCAGGGAGTGGGGGCCTTGACCGGGGAGCTGTTTTTT.

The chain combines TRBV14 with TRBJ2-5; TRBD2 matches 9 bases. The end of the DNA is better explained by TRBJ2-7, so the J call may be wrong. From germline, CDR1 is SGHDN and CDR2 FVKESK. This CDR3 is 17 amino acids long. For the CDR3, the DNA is TGTGCCAGCAGCCAAGGTTTTTGGCTAGCGGGGACCTACGAGCAGTACTTC. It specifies CASSQGFWLAGTYEQYF.

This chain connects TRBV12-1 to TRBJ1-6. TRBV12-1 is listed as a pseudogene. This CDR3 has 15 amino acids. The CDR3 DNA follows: TGTGCCAGCAGCCCTCCGGACGGTAATAATTCACCCCTCCACTTT. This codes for CASSPPDGNNSPLHF.

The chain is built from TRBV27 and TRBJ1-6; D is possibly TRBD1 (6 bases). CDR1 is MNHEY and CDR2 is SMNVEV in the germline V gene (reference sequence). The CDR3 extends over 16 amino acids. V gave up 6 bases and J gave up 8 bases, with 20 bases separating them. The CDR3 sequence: CASRPTTQGRDSPLHF. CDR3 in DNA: TGTGCCAGCAGACCAACAACACAGGGTCGGGATTCACCCCTCCACTTT.

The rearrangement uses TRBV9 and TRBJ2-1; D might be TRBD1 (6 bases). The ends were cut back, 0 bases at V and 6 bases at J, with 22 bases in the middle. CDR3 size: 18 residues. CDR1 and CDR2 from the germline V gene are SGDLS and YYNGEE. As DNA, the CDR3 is TGTGCCAGCAGCGTAGCCCAGGGGTTGGGCGCGTCCGGCAATGAGCAGTTCTTC. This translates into CASSVAQGLGASGNEQFF.

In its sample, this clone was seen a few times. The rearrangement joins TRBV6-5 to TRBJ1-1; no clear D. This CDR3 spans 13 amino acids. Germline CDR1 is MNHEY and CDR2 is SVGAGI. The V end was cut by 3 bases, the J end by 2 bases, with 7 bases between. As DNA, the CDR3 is TGTGCCAGCAGTTATCTAAGAAACACTGAAGCTTTCTTT. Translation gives CASSYLRNTEAFF.

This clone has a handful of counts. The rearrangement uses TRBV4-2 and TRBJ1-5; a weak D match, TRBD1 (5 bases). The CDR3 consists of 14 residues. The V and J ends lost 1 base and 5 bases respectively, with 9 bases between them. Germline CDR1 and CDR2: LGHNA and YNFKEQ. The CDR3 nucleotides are TGTGCCAGCAGCCAAGGCTTACAGGATCAGCCCCAGCATTTT. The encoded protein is CASSQGLQDQPQHF.

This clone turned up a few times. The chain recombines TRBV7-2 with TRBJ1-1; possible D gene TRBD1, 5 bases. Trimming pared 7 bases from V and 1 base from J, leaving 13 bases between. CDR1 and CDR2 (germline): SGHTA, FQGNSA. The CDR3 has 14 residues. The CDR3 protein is CASTPGRSNTEAFF. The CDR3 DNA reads TGTGCCAGCACCCCGGGACGGTCGAACACTGAAGCTTTCTTT.

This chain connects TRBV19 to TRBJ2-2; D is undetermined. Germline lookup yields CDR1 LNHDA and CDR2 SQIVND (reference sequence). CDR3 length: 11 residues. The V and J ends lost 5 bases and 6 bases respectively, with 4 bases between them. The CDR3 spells CASSSPGELFF. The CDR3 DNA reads TGTGCCAGTAGTTCCCCCGGGGAGCTGTTTTTT.

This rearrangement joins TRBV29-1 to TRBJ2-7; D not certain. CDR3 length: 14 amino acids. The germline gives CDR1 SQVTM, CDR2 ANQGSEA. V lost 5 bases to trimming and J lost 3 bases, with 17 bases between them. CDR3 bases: TGCAGCGTTATGGCCCAGGCCGTAAACTACGAGCAGTACTTC. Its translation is CSVMAQAVNYEQYF.

This chain's CDR3 is CACTWGAPGNTIYF. CDR3 DNA sequence: TGTGCCTGCACGTGGGGGGCTCCGGGAAACACCATATATTTT. J is TRBJ1-3 and V is TRBV30; tentatively, D is TRBD1 (6 bases). V shed 6 bases and J shed 4 bases, with 16 bases lying between them. CDR3 length: 14 amino acids. Germline loops: CDR1 GTSNPN, CDR2 SVGIG (reference sequence).

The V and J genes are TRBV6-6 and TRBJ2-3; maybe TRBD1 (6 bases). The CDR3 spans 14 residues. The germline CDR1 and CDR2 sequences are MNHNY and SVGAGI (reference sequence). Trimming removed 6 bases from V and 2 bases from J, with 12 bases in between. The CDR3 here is CASRRQDFTDTQYF. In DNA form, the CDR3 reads TGTGCCAGCAGGAGACAGGACTTCACAGATACGCAGTATTTT.

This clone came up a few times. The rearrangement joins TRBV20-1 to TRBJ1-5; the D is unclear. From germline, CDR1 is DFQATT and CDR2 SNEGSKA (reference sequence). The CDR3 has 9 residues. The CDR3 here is CSPNQPQHF. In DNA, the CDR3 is TGCAGCCCAAATCAGCCCCAGCATTTT.

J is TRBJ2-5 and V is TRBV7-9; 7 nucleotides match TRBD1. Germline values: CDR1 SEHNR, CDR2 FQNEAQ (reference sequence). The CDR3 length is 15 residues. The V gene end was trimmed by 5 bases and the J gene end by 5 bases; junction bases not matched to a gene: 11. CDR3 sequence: CASSPPGTVWETQYF. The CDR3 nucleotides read TGTGCCAGCAGCCCCCCCGGGACAGTGTGGGAGACCCAGTACTTC.

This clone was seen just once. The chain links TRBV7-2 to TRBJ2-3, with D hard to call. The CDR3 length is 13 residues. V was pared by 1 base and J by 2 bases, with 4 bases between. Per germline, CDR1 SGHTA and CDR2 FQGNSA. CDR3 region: CASSLGPTDTQYF. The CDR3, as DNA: TGTGCCAGCAGCTTAGGGCCCACAGATACGCAGTATTTT. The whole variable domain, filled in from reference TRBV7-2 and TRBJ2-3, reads GAGVSQSPSNKVTEKGKDVELRCDPISGHTALYWYRQSLGQGLEFLIYFQGNSAPDKSGLPSDRFSAERTGGSVSTLTIQRTQQEDSAVYLCASSLGPTDTQYFGPGTRLTVL.

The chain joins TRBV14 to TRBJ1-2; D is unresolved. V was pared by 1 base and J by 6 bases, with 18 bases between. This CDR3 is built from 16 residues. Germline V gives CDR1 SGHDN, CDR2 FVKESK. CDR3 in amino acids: CASSQGYDPSRDGYTF. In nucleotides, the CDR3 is TGTGCCAGCAGCCAAGGCTACGATCCCTCGAGGGATGGCTACACCTTC.

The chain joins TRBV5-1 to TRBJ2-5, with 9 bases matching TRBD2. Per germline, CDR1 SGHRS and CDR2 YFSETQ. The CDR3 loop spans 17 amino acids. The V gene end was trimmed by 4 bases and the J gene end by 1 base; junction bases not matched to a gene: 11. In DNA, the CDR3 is TGCGCCAGCAGCCTAAGAGGGAAAGCGGGGGGCCAAGAGACCCAGTACTTC. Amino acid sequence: CASSLRGKAGGQETQYF.

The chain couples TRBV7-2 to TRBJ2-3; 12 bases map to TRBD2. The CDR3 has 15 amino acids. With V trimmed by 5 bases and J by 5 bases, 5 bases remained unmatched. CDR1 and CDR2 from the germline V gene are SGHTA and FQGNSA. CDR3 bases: TGTGCCAGCAGCCGACTAGCGGGGGCCGTAGATACGCAGTATTTT. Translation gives CASSRLAGAVDTQYF.

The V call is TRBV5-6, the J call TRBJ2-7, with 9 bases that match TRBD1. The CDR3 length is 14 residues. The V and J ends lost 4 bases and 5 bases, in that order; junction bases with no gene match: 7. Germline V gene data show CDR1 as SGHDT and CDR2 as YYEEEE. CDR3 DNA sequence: TGTGCCAGCAGCGCCAGGGACAGGGACCACGAGCAGTACTTC. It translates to CASSARDRDHEQYF.

The CDR3: CASKEQLNTEAFF. Written as DNA, the CDR3 is TGTGCCAGTAAAGAACAGCTGAACACTGAAGCTTTCTTT. V and J are TRBV19 and TRBJ1-1; D call uncertain. CDR3 length: 13 residues. V lost 7 bases to trimming and J lost 0 bases, with 9 bases between them. CDR1 is LNHDA, CDR2 SQIVND, per germline (reference sequence).

This CDR3 is CASSQRESSYNEQFF. CDR3 DNA: TGTGCCAGCAGTCAGCGGGAGAGCTCCTACAATGAGCAGTTCTTC. V usage is TRBV6-6 and J usage is TRBJ2-1, with 8 positions matching TRBD2. The V gene's germline CDR1 is MNHNY and CDR2 SVGAGI (reference sequence). V lost 5 bases, J lost 0 bases, and 3 bases stayed unmatched. The CDR3 consists of 15 residues.

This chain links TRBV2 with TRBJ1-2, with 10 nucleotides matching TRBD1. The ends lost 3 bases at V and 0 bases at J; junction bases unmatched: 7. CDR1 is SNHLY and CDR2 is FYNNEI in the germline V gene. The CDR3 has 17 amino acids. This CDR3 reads CASSDPDRGPTNYGYTF. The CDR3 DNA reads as TGTGCCAGCAGTGACCCCGACAGGGGGCCCACTAACTATGGCTACACCTTC.

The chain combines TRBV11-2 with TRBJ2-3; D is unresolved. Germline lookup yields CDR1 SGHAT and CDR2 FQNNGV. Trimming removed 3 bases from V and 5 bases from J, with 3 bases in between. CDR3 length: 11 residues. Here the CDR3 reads CASSFVDTQYF. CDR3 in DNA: TGTGCCAGCAGCTTTGTAGATACGCAGTATTTT.